The clone carrying this T cell receptor (beta chain) was observed many times. Its target is not known. Amplified TCR beta CDR3 regions came from RNA transcripts. First-round RT-PCR targeting the TCR CDR3 was performed with the HTBI primer set. TCRdb re-analysed the multiplex PCR reads in MiXCR, keeping a single row per CDR3 protein. Altogether a few hundred thousand distinct CDR3 sequences are present, 15% to 18% being singletons, with the ten largest covering approximately 7.4%. The entry originates in a study of T cells in Graves' hyperthyroidism and ophthalmopathy. Study at large: It was at initial diagnosis, before any treatment, that peripheral blood was collected. Notes on the study in general: Ophthalmopathy could be told apart from stable hyperthyroidism with a 13 V-J model.

The CDR3 is made up of 16 amino acids. Per germline, CDR1 MDHEN and CDR2 SYDVKM. The V segment lost 8 bases and the J segment 3 bases; nucleotides outside the gene matches: 11. Exclusion of patients followed from uncontrolled infection, other autoimmune disease, pregnancy or lactation. Sequencing used blood. The TCR originated in a woman in her 30s with Graves' hyperthyroidism. V and J are TRBV28 and TRBJ2-7; 12 bases line up with TRBD1. The chain's CDR3 is CASLNSGTGGFYEQYF. CDR3 nucleotide sequence: TGTGCCAGCCTCAACTCCGGGACAGGGGGCTTCTACGAGCAGTACTTC.